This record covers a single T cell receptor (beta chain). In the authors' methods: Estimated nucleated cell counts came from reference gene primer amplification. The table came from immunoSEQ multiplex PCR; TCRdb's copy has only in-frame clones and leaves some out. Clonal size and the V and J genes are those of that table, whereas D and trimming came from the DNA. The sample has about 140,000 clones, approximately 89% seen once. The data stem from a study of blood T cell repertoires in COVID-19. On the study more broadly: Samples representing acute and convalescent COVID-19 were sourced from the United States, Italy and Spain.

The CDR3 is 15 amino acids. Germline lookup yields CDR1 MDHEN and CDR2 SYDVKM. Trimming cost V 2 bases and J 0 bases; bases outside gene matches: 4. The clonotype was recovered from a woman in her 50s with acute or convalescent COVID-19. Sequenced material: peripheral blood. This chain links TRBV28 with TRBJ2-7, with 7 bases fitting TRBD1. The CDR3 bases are TGTGCCAGCAGTTTAGGGACAGTTTCCTCCTACGAGCAGTACTTC. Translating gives CASSLGTVSSYEQYF.